This is a list of T cell receptor beta chains from one sample in a study of cytomegalovirus exposure and HLA in healthy donors. Here immunoSEQ multiplex PCR was the method, and the copy in TCRdb shows in-frame clones only, minus some. The data hold about 140,000 clones, with around 84% observed a single time. Sequencing input: PBMCs. The receptors stem from a man aged 45-65 years in good health and CMV-seronegative. Both conserved end residues are part of each CDR3. A D gene is named only where the DNA matches it firmly. The size of a clone is reported for some rows only, either as once, few or many, or as a class for expanded clones.

j_call d_call clone_size v_call cdr3_aa cdr3_nt
TRBJ1-6 . . TRBV7-2 CASSADSSSYNSPLHF TGTGCCAGCAGCGCGGACAGTAGCTCCTATAATTCACCCCTCCACTTT
TRBJ2-2 . once TRBV5-4 CASSAGTGELFF TGTGCCAGCAGCGCAGGGACCGGGGAGCTGTTTTTT
TRBJ1-1 . few TRBV19 CASTARTLDRNTEAFF TGTGCCAGTACCGCTAGGACTTTGGACAGGAACACTGAAGCTTTCTTT
TRBJ1-5 . . TRBV6-4 CASSDGGDQPQHF TGTGCCAGCAGTGACGGGGGGGATCAGCCCCAGCATTTT
TRBJ2-3 . once TRBV7-6 CASSLSGIRTDTQYF TGTGCCAGCAGCTTATCCGGGATACGCACAGATACGCAGTATTTT
TRBJ1-1 . . TRBV10-2 CASSEGWGGGMNTEAFF TGCGCCAGCAGTGAGGGATGGGGGGGTGGTATGAACACTGAAGCTTTCTTC
TRBJ2-3 TRBD2 . TRBV5-6 CASSLLAGGTDTQYF TGTGCCAGCAGCTTGCTAGCGGGGGGCACAGATACGCAGTATTTT
TRBJ2-1 . . TRBV29-1 CSVATGYNEQFF TGCAGCGTTGCAACAGGGTACAATGAGCAGTTCTTC
TRBJ2-2 . . TRBV4-2 CASSQAPGENPGELFF TGTGCCAGCAGCCAAGCGCCAGGGGAGAATCCCGGGGAGCTGTTTTTT
TRBJ2-5 . . TRBV5-1 CASRGGQIDETQYF TGCGCCAGCAGGGGGGGGCAGATCGATGAGACCCAGTACTTC
TRBJ2-7 . few TRBV5-1 CASSLEQAYEQYF TGCGCCAGCAGCTTGGAGCAGGCCTACGAGCAGTACTTC
TRBJ1-1 TRBD1 . TRBV19 CASSGRQGAMNTEAFF TGTGCCAGTAGTGGAAGACAGGGGGCTATGAACACTGAAGCTTTCTTT
TRBJ2-1 . . TRBV11-3 CASSQLRTDQSGQFF TGTGCCAGCAGCCAACTACGGACAGATCAATCTGGGCAGTTCTTC
TRBJ2-7 TRBD2 . TRBV19 CASSMASGGPTYEQYF TGTGCCAGTAGTATGGCTAGCGGGGGGCCTACCTACGAGCAGTACTTC
TRBJ1-2 . . TRBV29-1 CSVEENRGYTF TGCAGCGTTGAAGAGAACAGGGGCTACACCTTC
TRBJ2-7 . . TRBV11-3 CASSFEGEDLYEQYF TGTGCCAGCAGCTTTGAGGGCGAGGATCTCTACGAGCAGTACTTC
TRBJ1-6 TRBD1 . TRBV5-1 CASGPGQGNSPLHF TGCGCCAGCGGCCCGGGACAGGGAAATTCACCCCTCCACTTT
TRBJ2-7 . . TRBV27 CATSQGGYEQYF TGTGCCACCTCCCAGGGGGGCTACGAGCAGTACTTC
TRBJ2-5 TRBD2 . TRBV2 CASSAGEGETQYF TGTGCCAGCAGTGCTGGGGAGGGAGAGACCCAGTACTTC
TRBJ2-6 TRBD1 . TRBV5-1 CASGPATGASGANVLTF TGCGCCAGCGGGCCAGCGACAGGGGCCTCTGGGGCCAACGTCCTGACTTTC
TRBJ1-1 . . TRBV5-1 CASSFGRANTEAFF TGCGCCAGCAGCTTTGGCAGGGCGAACACTGAAGCTTTCTTT
TRBJ2-7 . once TRBV6-5 CASRRTRVDEQYF TGTGCCAGCAGGCGGACTCGGGTGGACGAGCAGTACTTC
TRBJ1-6 TRBD1 . TRBV27 CASSLDRGNSPLHF TGTGCCAGCAGTTTAGACAGGGGTAATTCACCCCTCCACTTT
TRBJ1-2 TRBD1 . TRBV5-4 CASSLSDRGTYYGYTF TGTGCCAGCAGCTTGTCGGACAGGGGTACCTACTATGGCTACACCTTC